The text below deals with one T cell receptor beta chain. Its specificity is unknown. TCRdb re-analysed the 5' RACE reads in MiXCR, keeping a single row per CDR3 protein. Among around 1.7 million distinct CDR3 sequences listed, less than 40% were seen once. In germline, CDR1 is SGHAT, CDR2 FQNNGV. With 5 bases removed from V and 1 base from J, the gap between germline ends came to 12 bases. The CDR3 length is 15 residues. The source of the sample is a study of identical twins. Whole-study results and caveats: Models, which agreed with sharing between unrelated individuals, nonetheless underestimated the out-of-frame TCR alpha sharing seen in monozygotic twins. Memory repertoires showed no such pattern, whereas abundant cord blood beta clonotypes carried fewer insertions.

V and J are TRBV11-2 and TRBJ2-4; weak D call: TRBD1 (6 bases). The receptor comes from a newborn girl in good health. Sample: cord blood. CDR3 region: CASSAHRAAKNIQYF. In nucleotides, the CDR3 is TGTGCCAGCAGCGCGCACAGGGCTGCCAAAAACATTCAGTACTTC.